One sample yielded the 24 T cell receptor beta chains listed below, sequenced in a study of cytomegalovirus exposure and HLA in healthy donors (dated by TCRdb to 2017 to 2019). The method was the immunoSEQ multiplex PCR assay. The multiplex PCR relied on a mix of 60 forward primers for TCR Vbeta segments and 13 reverse primers for TCR Jbeta segments. The clones in this table, taken by TCRdb from immuneACCESS, are in-frame only. Not every clone is retained; where verified, under half of the shortfall comes from an unresolved V gene, and the cause of the rest is unknown. In all, the sample holds some 170,000 clones, and approximately 79% of those were seen once. Under 2.5% of the sample is taken by the ten largest. The source material was PBMCs. These receptors were collected from a man aged 40-49 years in good health and CMV-seronegative.

The chain has TRBV4-2 and TRBJ2-3, with 11 positions matching TRBD2. CDR3 length: 19 residues. V was clipped by 3 bases and J by 1 base; unmatched bases: 12. CDR1 is LGHNA and CDR2 is YNFKEQ in the germline V gene. The CDR3 DNA follows: TGTGCCAGCAGCCACCAGACTAGCGGGGCTAAATTGGGCACAGATACGCAGTATTTT. Translating it yields CASSHQTSGAKLGTDTQYF.

The V and J genes are TRBV5-6 and TRBJ2-7; 9 bases agree with TRBD2. Germline lookup yields CDR1 SGHDT and CDR2 YYEEEE. Trimming removed 3 bases from V and 1 base from J; junction bases left unmatched: 5. The CDR3 is 15 amino acids. In nucleotides, the CDR3 is TGTGCCAGCAGCTCCGAAACTAGCGGGTCCTACGAGCAGTACTTC. Translation gives CASSSETSGSYEQYF.

This clone has just a few counts. The V call is TRBV30, the J call TRBJ1-4, with a tentative D call TRBD1 (6 bases). CDR3 length equals 14 residues. Between the trimmed V and J ends, which lost 4 bases and 7 bases, there was a span of 16 bases. Germline CDR1 reads GTSNPN; CDR2 reads SVGIG (reference sequence). CDR3 sequence: CAWTKTGALEKLFF. The CDR3 bases are TGTGCCTGGACCAAGACAGGAGCTCTTGAAAAACTGTTTTTT.

The chain combines TRBV19 with TRBJ2-5, with 7 bases fitting TRBD2. With V trimmed by 6 bases and J by 1 base, 11 bases remained unmatched. The length of the CDR3 is 16 residues. CDR1 and CDR2 from the germline V gene are LNHDA and SQIVND (reference sequence). In DNA, the CDR3 is TGTGCCAGTAGGCCTCCGGGACTAAAATCCCAAGAGACCCAGTACTTC. This sequence encodes CASRPPGLKSQETQYF.

This chain's CDR3 is CASSLAGFHEQYF. DNA of the CDR3: TGTGCCAGCAGTTTGGCGGGGTTTCACGAGCAGTACTTC. The V gene is TRBV28, the J gene TRBJ2-7; D possibly corresponds to TRBD2 (6 bases). Germline V gives CDR1 MDHEN, CDR2 SYDVKM. The CDR3 runs to 13 residues. Trimming took 3 bases from V and 5 from J, leaving 11 bases between them. Full variable domain (missing parts from reference TRBV28 and TRBJ2-7): DVKVTQSSRYLVKRTGEKVFLECVQDMDHENMFWYRQDPGLGLRLIYFSYDVKMKEKGDIPEGYSVSREKKERFSLILESASTNQTSMYLCASSLAGFHEQYFGPGTRLTVT.

CDR3 sequence reads: CASREGTGGPNTEAFF. The CDR3, as DNA: TGTGCCAGCAGGGAGGGGACAGGGGGCCCGAACACTGAAGCTTTCTTT. The rearrangement joins TRBV9 to TRBJ1-1; TRBD1 agrees at 12 bases. Germline assignment: CDR1 SGDLS and CDR2 YYNGEE. CDR3 length equals 16 residues. Trimming took 5 bases from V and 1 from J; bases not matched to a gene: 6.

This chain connects TRBV2 to TRBJ1-2, with 7 bases aligning to TRBD1. The CDR3 sequence is 13 residues long. With V trimmed by 6 bases and J by 0 bases, 1 base remained unmatched. Germline CDR1 is SNHLY and CDR2 is FYNNEI. Here the CDR3 DNA reads TGTGCCAGCAGGGGACAGACTAACTATGGCTACACCTTC. It yields the protein CASRGQTNYGYTF. The full variable domain, completed using reference TRBV2 and TRBJ1-2, is EPEVTQTPSHQVTQMGQEVILRCVPISNHLYFYWYRQILGQKVEFLVSFYNNEISEKSEIFDDQFSVERPDGSNFTLKIRSTKLEDSAMYFCASRGQTNYGYTFGSGTRLTVV.

The chain joins TRBV19 to TRBJ1-4; TRBD1 might be the D (5 bases). Germline loops: CDR1 LNHDA, CDR2 SQIVND (reference sequence). Trimming left V 5 bases short and J 7 bases short, with 11 bases between. The length of the CDR3 is 13 residues. This chain's CDR3 is CASSFGAGEKLFF. CDR3 nucleotide sequence: TGTGCCAGTAGTTTTGGGGCCGGTGAAAAACTGTTTTTT.

The J gene is TRBJ2-7, the V gene TRBV5-4; the match to TRBD2 covers 8 bases. V shed 2 bases and J 3 bases; nucleotides not matched to a gene: 7. Per germline, CDR1 SGHNT and CDR2 YYREEE (reference sequence). The CDR3 covers 15 residues. CDR3 DNA sequence: TGTGCCAGCAGCTTTAACGGGGGGGCTAACTACGAGCAGTACTTC. This codes for CASSFNGGANYEQYF.

The chain employs TRBV2 and TRBJ2-7; 10 bases map to TRBD1. The V gene's germline CDR1 is SNHLY and CDR2 FYNNEI. There are 14 residues in the CDR3. J was trimmed by 2 bases and V by 6 bases; bases with no gene match: 4. This CDR3 is CASSVDRGAYEQYF. CDR3 DNA sequence: TGTGCCAGCAGCGTGGACAGGGGGGCCTACGAGCAGTACTTC.

V gene TRBV7-6 combines with J gene TRBJ2-3; TRBD1 is a possible D gene (6 bases). Germline loops: CDR1 SGHVS, CDR2 FNYEAQ. The CDR3 extends over 16 amino acids. Trimming shortened V by 2 bases and J by 6 bases, and 18 bases separated the two germline ends. CDR3 loop: CASSLSNRVESDTQYF. The CDR3 nucleotides are TGTGCCAGCAGCTTATCGAACAGGGTAGAAAGCGATACGCAGTATTTT.

The DNA of the CDR3 is TGTGCCAGCAGTAAGACTCACCGGGACAGGGTGGTTCACAATGAGCAGTTCTTC. Its translation is CASSKTHRDRVVHNEQFF. The chain uses TRBV5-5 and TRBJ2-1, with 9 bases that match TRBD1. The CDR3 runs 18 residues. Germline CDR1 and CDR2: SGHKS and YYEKEE (reference sequence). With V trimmed by 5 bases and J by 5 bases, 17 bases remained unmatched.

V and J are TRBV20-1 and TRBJ2-1, with D maybe TRBD1 (5 bases). The V and J ends lost 6 bases and 8 bases respectively, with 11 bases between them. In germline, CDR1 is DFQATT, CDR2 SNEGSKA (reference sequence). The CDR3 runs to 11 residues. The CDR3 is CSAAWGHEQFF. The CDR3 bases are TGCAGTGCCGCGTGGGGCCATGAGCAGTTCTTC.

This chain's CDR3 is CASSVGTMGEKLFF. CDR3 bases: TGTGCCAGCAGTGTGGGGACTATGGGCGAAAAACTGTTTTTT. The J gene is TRBJ1-4, the V gene TRBV6-1; a weak D match, TRBD1 (5 bases). V was trimmed by 4 bases and J by 8 bases, leaving 14 bases between them. Germline CDR1 and CDR2: MNHNS and SASEGT. CDR3 length: 14 amino acids.

This chain uses TRBV7-8 with TRBJ2-5, with 8 bases that match TRBD2. The ends lost 6 bases at V and 3 bases at J; junction bases unmatched: 6. The length of the CDR3 is 14 residues. CDR1 is SGHVS and CDR2 is FQNEAQ in the germline V gene. CDR3 residues: CASSYGRAKETQYF. The CDR3 bases are TGTGCCAGCAGTTACGGGAGGGCCAAAGAGACCCAGTACTTC.

The chain uses TRBV6-5 and TRBJ1-2; D is ambiguous. The CDR3 is 13 residues long. V lost 3 bases to trimming and J lost 1 base, with 6 bases between them. CDR1 is MNHEY and CDR2 is SVGAGI in the germline V gene. The CDR3 region has the DNA TGTGCCAGCAGTTATGAGAGTAACTATGGCTACACCTTC. It codes for CASSYESNYGYTF.

The rearrangement uses TRBV7-2 and TRBJ1-2; the D gene is possibly TRBD1 (5 bases). The V and J ends lost 7 bases and 3 bases respectively, with 15 bases between them. The CDR3 runs to 14 residues. Germline V lookup: CDR1 SGHTA, CDR2 FQGNSA. The CDR3 sequence: CASTPGGGYYGYTF. Written as DNA, the CDR3 is TGTGCCAGCACCCCCGGGGGGGGGTACTATGGCTACACCTTC.

The rearrangement joins TRBV27 to TRBJ2-2; D unresolved. The germline gives CDR1 MNHEY, CDR2 SMNVEV (reference sequence). The CDR3 spans 15 residues. V lost 5 bases and J lost 0, with 10 bases in between. The chain's CDR3 is CASSKHHSNTGELFF. In nucleotides, the CDR3 is TGTGCCAGCAGTAAACATCATTCGAACACCGGGGAGCTGTTTTTT.

The V call is TRBV7-2, the J call TRBJ2-3; D may be TRBD2 (6 bases). Trimming took off 3 bases at V and 1 base at J, with 11 bases between the two ends. The CDR3 contains 15 residues. CDR1 is SGHTA, CDR2 FQGNSA, per germline. Here the CDR3 DNA reads TGTGCCAGCAGCTTGGACACGGGGGGCACAGATACGCAGTATTTT. Protein product: CASSLDTGGTDTQYF.

The chain uses TRBV4-3 and TRBJ2-2, with unresolved D. The CDR3 is made up of 16 amino acids. Germline V gene sequence: CDR1 LGHNA, CDR2 YSLEER. V gave up 2 bases and J gave up 6 bases, with 16 bases separating them. The CDR3 region is CASSQSRMVWAGELFF. CDR3 bases: TGCGCCAGCAGCCAATCGAGGATGGTGTGGGCCGGGGAGCTGTTTTTT.

V usage is TRBV25-1 and J usage is TRBJ2-2; 7 nucleotides line up with TRBD2. The CDR3 spans 17 residues. Trimming cost V 0 bases and J 0 bases; bases outside gene matches: 4. Per germline, CDR1 MGHDK and CDR2 SYGVNS. The CDR3 bases are TGTGCCAGCAGTGAATATTGGACTAGACCGAACACCGGGGAGCTGTTTTTT. Its translation: CASSEYWTRPNTGELFF.

This chain joins TRBV27 and TRBJ2-7, with 7 positions matching TRBD1. CDR1 MNHEY and CDR2 SMNVEV come from the germline V gene (reference sequence). This CDR3 region has 14 residues. The junction had 9 bases not matched to a gene; V was cut back by 5 bases and J by 5 bases. As DNA, the CDR3 is TGTGCCAGCAGTCCAATAGACAGGGTCGACGAGCAGTACTTC. Translated: CASSPIDRVDEQYF.

This sequence joins TRBV5-1 and TRBJ2-5, with D tentatively TRBD1 (5 bases). Germline assignment: CDR1 SGHRS and CDR2 YFSETQ. CDR3 size: 15 residues. V was cut by 5 bases and J by 4 bases, with 18 bases left in between. CDR3 protein: CASRAASGNPETQYF. The DNA of the CDR3 is TGCGCCAGCAGGGCGGCCTCAGGGAATCCAGAGACCCAGTACTTC.

The rearrangement links TRBV27 to TRBJ2-1; TRBD2 is a possible D gene (5 bases). CDR1 and CDR2 from the germline V gene are MNHEY and SMNVEV (reference sequence). V lost 6 bases and J 0 bases, leaving 12 bases between the germline ends. This CDR3 is 15 amino acids long. In DNA form, the CDR3 reads TGTGCCAGCAGCCGCGGGCCCGACTCCTACAATGAGCAGTTCTTC. Translation gives CASSRGPDSYNEQFF.